Below, 22 T cell receptor beta chains from the same sample are listed, as sequenced in a study of Graves' ophthalmopathy and Graves' hyperthyroidism. The authors amplified TCR beta CDR3 regions from RNA transcripts. In the first round, RT-PCR was carried out with HTBI primers, and a multiplex PCR formed the second round. TCRdb used MiXCR to reprocess the multiplex PCR reads, holding one entry per CDR3 protein. The sample lists roughly 500,000 distinct CDR3 sequences, over 13% seen once, with 9.5% to 10% in the top ten. Material: blood. Receptors originate from a woman in her 30s with Graves' ophthalmopathy.

This clonotype was picked up many times. CDR3 in DNA: TGTGCCAGCGGAAAACCGGGACAGGACTCCTACGAGCAGTACTTC. Protein sequence: CASGKPGQDSYEQYF. The rearrangement joins TRBV28 to TRBJ2-7; 8 bases are shared with TRBD1. The ends lost 8 bases at V and 0 bases at J; junction bases unmatched: 9. Germline V lookup: CDR1 MDHEN, CDR2 SYDVKM. There are 15 residues in the CDR3.

This clonotype was picked up many times. The rearrangement uses TRBV29-1 and TRBJ2-7, with TRBD1 matching 9 bases. Germline lookup yields CDR1 SQVTM and CDR2 ANQGSEA. V lost 4 bases and J lost 0; bases outside the gene matches: 1. CDR3 size: 13 residues. CDR3 in amino acids: CSVGDRASYEQYF. The CDR3 DNA is TGCAGCGTTGGGGACAGGGCCTCCTACGAGCAGTACTTC.

This clonotype occurred many times. The rearrangement uses TRBV20-1 and TRBJ2-7; D might be TRBD1 (5 bases). Germline V lookup: CDR1 DFQATT, CDR2 SNEGSKA (reference sequence). The V end was cut by 0 bases, the J end by 5 bases, with 14 bases between. The CDR3 runs to 14 residues. The CDR3 sequence: CSARDTRVVNEQYF. CDR3 coding DNA: TGCAGTGCTAGAGACACCAGGGTGGTGAACGAGCAGTACTTC.

This clonotype was counted many times. V usage is TRBV20-1 and J usage is TRBJ1-6; D call uncertain. Germline V lookup: CDR1 DFQATT, CDR2 SNEGSKA (reference sequence). The germline V and J ends were trimmed by 5 bases and 7 bases, with 18 bases remaining between them. CDR3 length equals 15 residues. DNA for the CDR3: TGCAGTGCTTTGTACCCTTATTTAGCGAATTCACCCCTCCACTTT. Residues: CSALYPYLANSPLHF.

This clonotype has more than one count but fewer than ten. This chain uses TRBV20-1 with TRBJ2-4, with TRBD2 as a possible D gene (6 bases). Per germline, CDR1 DFQATT and CDR2 SNEGSKA (reference sequence). Trimming shortened V by 6 bases and J by 8 bases, and 17 bases separated the two germline ends. CDR3 length: 13 amino acids. For the CDR3, the DNA is TGCAGTGCCAGAATTCCGGGACTGGACATTCAGTACTTC. Its translation is CSARIPGLDIQYF.

This chain joins TRBV7-8 and TRBJ1-1; 9 nucleotides match TRBD1. From germline, CDR1 is SGHVS and CDR2 FQNEAQ. With 0 bases clipped from V and 2 bases from J, the junction kept 7 bases outside the gene matches. The CDR3 totals 17 residues. This chain's CDR3 is CASSLAWGQGSNTEAFF. The CDR3 bases are TGTGCCAGCAGCTTAGCGTGGGGACAGGGTTCTAACACTGAAGCTTTCTTT.

This clonotype was picked up a small number of times. The chain recombines TRBV30 with TRBJ1-2; D gene unclear. V was shortened by 0 bases and J by 5 bases, with 13 bases between the two germline ends. Germline CDR1 is GTSNPN and CDR2 is SVGIG (reference sequence). CDR3 length equals 14 residues. The CDR3 spells CAWSVRQPIYGYTF. The CDR3 nucleotides read TGTGCCTGGAGTGTACGGCAGCCCATTTATGGCTACACCTTC. The variable domain in full, completed from reference TRBV30 and TRBJ1-2, reads SQTIHQWPATLVQPVGSPLSLECTVEGTSNPNLYWYRQAAGRGLQLLFYSVGIGQISSEVPQNLSASRPQDRQFILSSKKLLLSDSGFYLCAWSVRQPIYGYTFGSGTRLTVV.

This clonotype was seen repeatedly, ten times or more. V is TRBV6-5 and J is TRBJ1-3; D not certain. The CDR3 sequence is 13 residues long. V was shortened by 5 bases and J by 1 base, with 6 bases between the two germline ends. Germline CDR1 and CDR2: MNHEY and SVGAGI. For the CDR3, the DNA is TGTGCCAGCAGTACTCAGTCTGGAAACACCATATATTTT. Its translation: CASSTQSGNTIYF.

In its sample, this clonotype was seen many times. The rearrangement uses TRBV19 and TRBJ1-5, with D uncertain. Between the trimmed V and J ends, which lost 11 bases and 0 bases, there was a span of 11 bases. The length of the CDR3 is 13 residues. Germline values: CDR1 LNHDA, CDR2 SQIVND (reference sequence). CDR3 bases: TGTGCCGCGGGAGCGGATAGCAATCAGCCCCAGCATTTT. Translating it yields CAAGADSNQPQHF.

This clonotype was found many times. The V gene is TRBV13, the J gene TRBJ2-7; TRBD2 aligns across 7 bases. The V and J ends lost 5 bases and 4 bases, in that order; junction bases with no gene match: 11. This CDR3 region has 15 residues. The germline V gene has CDR1 PRHDT and CDR2 FYEKMQ (reference sequence). CDR3 nucleotide sequence: TGTGCCAGCAGCCTCCTTGCAGCGGGACCGTACGAGCAGTACTTC. Translation gives CASSLLAAGPYEQYF. The full variable domain, with the rest looked up from reference TRBV13 and TRBJ2-7, is AAGVIQSPRHLIKEKRETATLKCYPIPRHDTVYWYQQGPGQDPQFLISFYEKMQSDKGSIPDRFSAQQFSDYHSELNMSSLELGDSALYFCASSLLAAGPYEQYFGPGTRLTVT.

This clonotype has at least ten counts. The rearrangement uses TRBV20-1 and TRBJ1-1; D is unclear. From germline, CDR1 is DFQATT and CDR2 SNEGSKA (reference sequence). The CDR3 runs to 13 residues. Trimming removed 4 bases at V and 0 bases at J, with 9 bases between. For the CDR3, the DNA is TGCAGTGCTAAGAAGAATATGAACACTGAAGCTTTCTTT. This encodes CSAKKNMNTEAFF.

This chain uses TRBV30 with TRBJ1-1; D unclear. Trimming cost V 4 bases and J 3 bases, with 6 bases left between them. This CDR3 has 11 residues. Germline V gene sequence: CDR1 GTSNPN, CDR2 SVGIG (reference sequence). The CDR3 sequence: CAWTRDTEAFF. The CDR3 DNA reads as TGTGCCTGGACCCGGGACACTGAAGCTTTCTTT.

In its sample, this clonotype was seen many times. The chain carries TRBV30 and TRBJ1-2; D might be TRBD1 (6 bases). Trimming pared 2 bases from V and 0 bases from J, leaving 19 bases between. This CDR3 spans 17 amino acids. Per germline, CDR1 GTSNPN and CDR2 SVGIG (reference sequence). The CDR3 is CAWSSYRGHQANYGYTF. CDR3 in DNA: TGTGCCTGGAGTAGTTATCGGGGACACCAAGCTAACTATGGCTACACCTTC.

As concerns this clonotype: A read error is possible here, since a much larger clone lies one base away. The chain has TRBV12-3 or TRBV12-4 and TRBJ2-2, with D tentatively TRBD1 (5 bases). The V gene lost 4 bases and the J gene lost 12 bases, with 15 bases spanning the gap. The CDR3 is 13 residues long. The CDR3 here is CASSSHAKGKLFF. CDR3 DNA sequence: TGTGCCAGCAGTTCCCATGCGAAGGGGAAGCTGTTTTTT.

This clonotype was found once. As DNA, the CDR3 is TGCGCCAGCAGCCAAGAAGGTCTAGTCCAAGAGACCCAGTACTTC. It specifies CASSQEGLVQETQYF. This sequence joins TRBV4-1 and TRBJ2-5; no reliable D call. Per the germline V gene, CDR1 is MGHRA and CDR2 is YSYEKL. The CDR3 is 15 residues long. Trimming pared 0 bases from V and 1 base from J, leaving 9 bases between.

This clonotype was seen a few times. CDR3: CASSSPTGGWTEAFF. CDR3 bases: TGTGCCAGCAGCTCCCCCACAGGGGGCTGGACTGAAGCTTTCTTT. The V gene is TRBV11-2, the J gene TRBJ1-1, with TRBD1 matching 9 bases. V was clipped by 4 bases and J by 5 bases; unmatched bases: 8. The germline V gene encodes CDR1 SGHAT and CDR2 FQNNGV. The CDR3 loop spans 15 amino acids.

This clonotype was observed at least ten times. A junction end diverges from the germline sequence, so it may reflect a read error. The V call is TRBV10-3, the J call TRBJ2-6; D remains unclear. Germline values: CDR1 ENHRY, CDR2 SYGVKD. The CDR3 length is 15 residues. CDR3 amino acids: CASSESAAGANVLTF. The CDR3 bases are TGTGCCAGCAGTGAGTCGGCCGCTGGGGCCAACGTCCTGACTTTC.

This clonotype has ten or more counts. The V and J genes are TRBV6-1 and TRBJ1-3; no clear D. The CDR3 runs to 15 residues. Germline V gives CDR1 MNHNS, CDR2 SASEGT. V was trimmed by 6 bases and J by 4 bases, leaving 16 bases between them. This CDR3 reads CASSHRARTGNTIYF. In nucleotides, the CDR3 is TGTGCCAGCAGCCACCGTGCCAGAACCGGAAACACCATATATTTT.

In this sample, this clonotype turned up many times. The chain uses TRBV6-1 and TRBJ1-2; D gene uncertain. The CDR3 totals 12 residues. V was cut by 6 bases and J by 13 bases, with 18 bases left in between. Germline assignment: CDR1 MNHNS and CDR2 SASEGT. The CDR3 bases are TGTGCCAGCAGCATAGACGGATTACGGGTCACCTTC. Its protein is CASSIDGLRVTF.

This clonotype was found many times. The genes are TRBV5-1 and TRBJ1-2, with D possibly matching TRBD1 (5 bases). CDR1 is SGHRS and CDR2 is YFSETQ in the germline V gene. This CDR3 is built from 11 residues. Trimming stripped 9 bases from V and 7 bases from J, with 13 bases between. CDR3 sequence: CATSEGSGYTF. The CDR3, as DNA: TGCGCCACCTCGGAGGGGAGTGGCTACACCTTC.

This rearrangement joins TRBV15 to TRBJ1-2; D unresolved. The CDR3 has 13 residues. Between the trimmed V and J ends, which lost 5 bases and 4 bases, there was a span of 11 bases. Per germline, CDR1 LNHNV and CDR2 YYDKDF (reference sequence). The DNA of the CDR3 is TGTGCCACCAGCGACCCGGTGGCCTATGGCTACACCTTC. Translation: CATSDPVAYGYTF.

This clonotype was detected many times. The CDR3 nucleotides read TGTGCCAGCAGCTTTTTGAACCCCATGAACACTGAAGCTTTCTTT. Amino acid sequence: CASSFLNPMNTEAFF. J is TRBJ1-1 and V is TRBV5-5; D is ambiguous. The germline V gene has CDR1 SGHKS and CDR2 YYEKEE (reference sequence). V lost 2 bases to trimming and J lost 0 bases, with 11 bases between them. CDR3 length: 15 amino acids.